This TCR beta chain was captured in a study of response to subunit inactivated influenza vaccine. This clonotype has only a few counts. What it recognizes is unknown. Per germline, CDR1 SEHNR and CDR2 FQNEAQ (reference sequence). Between the trimmed V and J ends, which lost 3 bases and 4 bases, there was a span of 14 bases. There are 15 residues in the CDR3. Whole-study findings and limits: It was suggested by the authors that few new T cells are recruited by each seasonal influenza vaccination.

Each CDR3 protein gets one entry after TCRdb re-called the RT-PCR reads with MiXCR. The sample contains more than 450,000 distinct CDR3 sequences, less than 8% of which appear only once. The chain has TRBV7-9 and TRBJ2-3; D is tentatively TRBD1 or TRBD2 (6 bases each). The sequence came from a man aged 50-75 years who received an inactivated influenza vaccine. Material: PBMCs from blood, obtained roughly 24 months after vaccination. DNA for the CDR3: TGTGCCAGCAGCTTTAGGGGGGCGGTGGCAGATACGCAGTATTTT. Its translation: CASSFRGAVADTQYF.